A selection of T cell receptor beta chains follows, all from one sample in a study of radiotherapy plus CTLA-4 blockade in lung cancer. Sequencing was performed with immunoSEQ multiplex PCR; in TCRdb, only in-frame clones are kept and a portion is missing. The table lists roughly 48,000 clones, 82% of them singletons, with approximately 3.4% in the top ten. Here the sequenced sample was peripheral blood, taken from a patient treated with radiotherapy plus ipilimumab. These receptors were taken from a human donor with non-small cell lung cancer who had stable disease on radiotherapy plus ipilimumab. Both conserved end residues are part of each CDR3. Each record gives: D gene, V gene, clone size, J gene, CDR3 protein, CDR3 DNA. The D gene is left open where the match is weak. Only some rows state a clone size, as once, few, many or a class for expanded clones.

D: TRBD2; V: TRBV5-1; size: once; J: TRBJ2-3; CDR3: CASSHLSEGLAGDTQYF; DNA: TGCGCCAGCAGCCACCTATCCGAGGGACTAGCGGGAGATACGCAGTATTTT
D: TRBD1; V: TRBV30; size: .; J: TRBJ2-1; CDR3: CAWDSETGFYNEQFF; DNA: TGTGCCTGGGATTCCGAGACAGGGTTCTACAATGAGCAGTTCTTC
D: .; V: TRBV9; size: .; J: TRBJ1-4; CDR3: CASSAGGGRGQTGQKLFF; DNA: TGTGCCAGCAGCGCTGGCGGAGGGCGGGGGCAGACGGGTCAAAAACTGTTTTTT
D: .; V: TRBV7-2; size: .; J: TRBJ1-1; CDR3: CASSSLWGDTEAFF; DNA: TGTGCCAGCAGCTCCCTTTGGGGGGACACTGAAGCTTTCTTT
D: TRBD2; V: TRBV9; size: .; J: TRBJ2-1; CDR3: CASNQRDGWNEQFF; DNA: TGTGCCAGCAATCAGCGGGATGGTTGGAATGAGCAGTTCTTC
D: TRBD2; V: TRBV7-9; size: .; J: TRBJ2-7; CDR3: CASSLPTSGTYEQYF; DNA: TGTGCCAGCAGCTTACCGACTAGCGGCACCTACGAGCAGTACTTC
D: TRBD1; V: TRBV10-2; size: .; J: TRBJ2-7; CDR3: CASSESSGQSYEQYF; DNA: TGCGCCAGCAGTGAGTCTTCGGGACAGTCCTACGAGCAGTACTTC
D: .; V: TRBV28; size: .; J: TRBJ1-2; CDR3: CASSLTQVNYGYTF; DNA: TGTGCCAGCAGCCTAACCCAGGTTAACTATGGCTACACCTTC
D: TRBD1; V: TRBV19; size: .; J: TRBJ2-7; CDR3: CATRDRGTYEQYF; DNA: TGTGCCACCCGAGACAGGGGAACCTACGAGCAGTACTTC
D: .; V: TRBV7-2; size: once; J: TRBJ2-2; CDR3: CASSLGGSGELFF; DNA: TGTGCCAGCAGCTTAGGAGGCTCCGGGGAGCTGTTTTTT
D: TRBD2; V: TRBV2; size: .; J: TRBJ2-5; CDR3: CASSEGSSGSTETQYF; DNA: TGTGCCAGCAGTGAAGGTAGTAGCGGGAGTACAGAGACCCAGTACTTC
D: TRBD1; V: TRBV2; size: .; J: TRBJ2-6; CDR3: CASRTGTGISGANVLTF; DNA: TGTGCCAGCAGAACCGGGACAGGCATCTCTGGGGCCAACGTCCTGACTTTC
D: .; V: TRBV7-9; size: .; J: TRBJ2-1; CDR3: CASSLVRRSSYNEQFF; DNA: TGTGCCAGCAGCTTAGTGCGGCGGAGCTCCTACAATGAGCAGTTCTTC
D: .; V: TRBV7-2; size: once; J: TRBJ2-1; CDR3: CASSLTGLENEQFF; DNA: TGTGCCAGCAGCTTAACGGGTTTGGAAAATGAGCAGTTCTTC
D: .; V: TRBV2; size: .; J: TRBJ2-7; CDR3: CASSGQGVGEQYF; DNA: TGTGCCAGCAGTGGCCAGGGCGTCGGTGAGCAGTACTTC
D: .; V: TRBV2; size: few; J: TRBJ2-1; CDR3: CASRARGSYNEQFF; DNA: TGTGCCAGCAGGGCTCGTGGCTCCTACAATGAGCAGTTCTTC
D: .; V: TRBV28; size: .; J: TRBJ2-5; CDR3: CASPALPPGRRLRETQYF; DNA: TGTGCCAGCCCGGCTCTCCCGCCGGGGAGACGCTTAAGAGAGACCCAGTACTTC
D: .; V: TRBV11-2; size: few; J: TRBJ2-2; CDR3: CASSRMGLANTGELFF; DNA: TGTGCCAGCAGTCGTATGGGACTGGCGAACACCGGGGAGCTGTTTTTT
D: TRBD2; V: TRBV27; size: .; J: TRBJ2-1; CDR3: CASRQGTSGNNEQFF; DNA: TGTGCCAGCAGACAAGGGACTAGCGGGAACAATGAGCAGTTCTTC
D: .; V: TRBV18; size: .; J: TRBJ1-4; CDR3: CASSEWTGSNEKLFF; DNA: TGTGCCAGCTCAGAGTGGACGGGATCTAATGAAAAACTGTTTTTT
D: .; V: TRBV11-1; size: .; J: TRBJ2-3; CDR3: CASSLYLGTGRGDTQYF; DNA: TGTGCCAGCAGCTTATATCTGGGTACAGGACGAGGAGATACGCAGTATTTT
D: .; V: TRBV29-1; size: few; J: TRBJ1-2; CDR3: CSVERGIGYTF; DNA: TGCAGCGTTGAGAGGGGGATTGGCTACACCTTC
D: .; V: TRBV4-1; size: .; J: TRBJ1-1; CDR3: CASSQSPTGRGRGMNTEAFF; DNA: TGCGCCAGCAGCCAATCCCCAACTGGACGGGGGAGGGGAATGAACACTGAAGCTTTCTTT
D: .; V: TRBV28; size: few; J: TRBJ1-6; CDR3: CASWIGGGSPLHF; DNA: TGTGCCAGTTGGATAGGTGGCGGATCACCCCTCCACTTT
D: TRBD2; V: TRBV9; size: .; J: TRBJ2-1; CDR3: CASSPLGLAGITNEQFF; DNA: TGTGCCAGCAGCCCCCTCGGACTAGCGGGAATTACTAATGAGCAGTTCTTC